This T cell receptor (beta chain) came from a study of CD8 T cell repertoires and HIV-1 epitope variants. Overall study context: Each of Twenty-five Gag and Nef epitope peptides stimulated a separate culture. Controls were a CMV, EBV and flu pool, Ebola AY9, and no peptide. Notes on the study in general: Nine TCR beta clonotypes were antigen-specific, five or six apparently recognizing autologous or escape variants.

As for this clone: Its antigen is unknown.

Method: immunoSEQ multiplex PCR; TCRdb's copy keeps in-frame clones and lacks some. The sample records over 5,000 clones, under 70% being singletons. The sample consisted of cultured CD8+ T cells derived from PBMCs. The source is a male donor with HIV.

This chain's CDR3 is CASSRPGQGPSFYGYTF. CDR3 nucleotide sequence: TGTGCCAGCAGCCGCCCTGGACAGGGCCCTTCCTTCTATGGCTACACCTTC. The chain couples TRBV5-6 to TRBJ1-2; 8 positions match TRBD1. The CDR3 runs 17 residues. Unmatched junction bases numbered 15, after V lost 4 bases and J lost 4 bases. In germline, CDR1 is SGHDT, CDR2 YYEEEE. Full variable domain (remainder filled in from reference TRBV5-6 and TRBJ1-2): DAGVTQSPTHLIKTRGQQVTLRCSPKSGHDTVSWYQQALGQGPQFIFQYYEEEERQRGNFPDRFSGHQFPNYSSELNVNALLLGDSALYLCASSRPGQGPSFYGYTFGSGTRLTVV.